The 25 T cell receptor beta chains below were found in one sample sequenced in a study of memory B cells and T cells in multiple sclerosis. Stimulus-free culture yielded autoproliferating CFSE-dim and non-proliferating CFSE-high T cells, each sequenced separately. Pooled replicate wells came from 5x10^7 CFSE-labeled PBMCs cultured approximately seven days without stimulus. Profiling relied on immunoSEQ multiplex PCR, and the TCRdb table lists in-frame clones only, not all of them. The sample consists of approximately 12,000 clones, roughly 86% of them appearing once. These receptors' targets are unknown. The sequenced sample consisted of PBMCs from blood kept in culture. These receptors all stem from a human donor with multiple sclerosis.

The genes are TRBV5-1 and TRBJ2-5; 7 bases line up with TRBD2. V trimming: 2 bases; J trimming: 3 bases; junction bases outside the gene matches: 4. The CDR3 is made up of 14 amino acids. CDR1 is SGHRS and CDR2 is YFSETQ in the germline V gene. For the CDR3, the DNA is TGCGCCAGCAGCTTCTCTGGGGGGGAAGAGACCCAGTACTTC. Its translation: CASSFSGGEETQYF.

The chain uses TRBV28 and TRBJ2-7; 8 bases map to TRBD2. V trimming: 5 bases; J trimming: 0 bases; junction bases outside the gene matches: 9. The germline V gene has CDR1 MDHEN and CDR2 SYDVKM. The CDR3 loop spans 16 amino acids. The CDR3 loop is CASSPLGTRSSYEQYF. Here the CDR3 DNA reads TGTGCCAGCAGTCCCTTAGGGACTAGAAGCTCCTACGAGCAGTACTTC.

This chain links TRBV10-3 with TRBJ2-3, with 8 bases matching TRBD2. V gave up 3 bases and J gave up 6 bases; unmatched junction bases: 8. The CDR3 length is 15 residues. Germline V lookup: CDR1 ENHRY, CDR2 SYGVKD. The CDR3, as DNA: TGTGCCATCAGTGACCCGGGACTAGGGGGTGATACGCAGTATTTT. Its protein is CAISDPGLGGDTQYF.

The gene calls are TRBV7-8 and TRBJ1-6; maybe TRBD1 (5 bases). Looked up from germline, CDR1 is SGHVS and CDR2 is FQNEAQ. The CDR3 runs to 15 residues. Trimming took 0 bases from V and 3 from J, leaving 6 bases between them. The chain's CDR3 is CASSLAGVYNSPLHF. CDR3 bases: TGTGCCAGCAGCTTAGCGGGGGTCTATAATTCACCCCTCCACTTT. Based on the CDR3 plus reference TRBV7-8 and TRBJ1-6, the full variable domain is GAGVSQSPRYKVAKRGQDVALRCDPISGHVSLFWYQQALGQGPEFLTYFQNEAQLDKSGLPSDRFFAERPEGSVSTLKIQRTQQEDSAVYLCASSLAGVYNSPLHFGNGTRLTVT.

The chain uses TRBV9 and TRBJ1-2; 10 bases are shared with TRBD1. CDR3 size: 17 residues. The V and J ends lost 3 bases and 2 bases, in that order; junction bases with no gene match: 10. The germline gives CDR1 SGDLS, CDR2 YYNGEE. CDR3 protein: CASSGPGQGNLNYGYTF. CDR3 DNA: TGTGCCAGCAGCGGACCGGGACAGGGGAACCTGAACTATGGCTACACCTTC. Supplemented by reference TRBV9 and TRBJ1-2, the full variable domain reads DSGVTQTPKHLITATGQRVTLRCSPRSGDLSVYWYQQSLDQGLQFLIQYYNGEERAKGNILERFSAQQFPDLHSELNLSSLELGDSALYFCASSGPGQGNLNYGYTFGSGTRLTVV.

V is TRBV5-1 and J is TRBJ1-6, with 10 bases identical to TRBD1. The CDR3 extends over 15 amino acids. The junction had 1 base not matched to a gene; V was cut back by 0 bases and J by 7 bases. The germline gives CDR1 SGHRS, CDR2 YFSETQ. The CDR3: CASSLGDRGNSPLHF. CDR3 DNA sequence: TGCGCCAGCAGCTTGGGGGACAGGGGCAATTCACCCCTCCACTTT.

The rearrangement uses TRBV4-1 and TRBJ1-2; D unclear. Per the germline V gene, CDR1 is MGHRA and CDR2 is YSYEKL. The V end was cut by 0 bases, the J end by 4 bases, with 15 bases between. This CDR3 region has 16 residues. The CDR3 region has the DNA TGCGCCAGCAGCCAAGATCTAACTCTCCCAGGCTATGGCTACACCTTC. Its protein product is CASSQDLTLPGYGYTF.

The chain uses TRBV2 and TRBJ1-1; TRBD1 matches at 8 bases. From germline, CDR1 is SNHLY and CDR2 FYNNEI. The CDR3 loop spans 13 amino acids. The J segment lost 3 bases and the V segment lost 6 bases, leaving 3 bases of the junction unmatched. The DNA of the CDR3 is TGTGCCAGCAGGGTGGACAGGGACACTGAAGCTTTCTTT. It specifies CASRVDRDTEAFF.

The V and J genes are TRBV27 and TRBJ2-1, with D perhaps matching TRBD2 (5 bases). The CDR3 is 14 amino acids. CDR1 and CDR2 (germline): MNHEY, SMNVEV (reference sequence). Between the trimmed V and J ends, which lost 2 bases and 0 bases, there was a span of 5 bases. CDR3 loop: CASSLTSSYNEQFF. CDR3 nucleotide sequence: TGTGCCAGCAGTTTAACTAGCTCCTACAATGAGCAGTTCTTC.

The CDR3 nucleotides read TGTGCCAGCAGCCAGTCGGCACGCTTACAAAGTCGGGCCAACGTCCTGACTTTC. This gives the protein CASSQSARLQSRANVLTF. J is TRBJ2-6 and V is TRBV7-3; no clear D. The CDR3 is 18 amino acids. Germline CDR1 and CDR2: SGHTA and FQGTGA. The V end lost 5 bases, the J end lost 5 bases, and 22 bases lay between the germline ends.

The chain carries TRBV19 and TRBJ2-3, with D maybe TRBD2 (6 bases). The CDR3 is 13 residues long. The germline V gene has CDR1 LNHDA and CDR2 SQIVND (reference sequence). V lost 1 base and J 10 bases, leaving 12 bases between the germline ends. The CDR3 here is CASSIGGDGPQYF. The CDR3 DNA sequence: TGTGCCAGTAGTATAGGGGGGGACGGGCCGCAGTATTTT.

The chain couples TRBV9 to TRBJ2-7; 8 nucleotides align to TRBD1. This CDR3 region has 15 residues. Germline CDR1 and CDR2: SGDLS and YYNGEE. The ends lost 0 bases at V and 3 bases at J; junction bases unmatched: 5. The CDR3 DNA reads TGTGCCAGCAGCGTAGAAGGCAGGGGGCACTACGAGCAGTACTTC. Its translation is CASSVEGRGHYEQYF. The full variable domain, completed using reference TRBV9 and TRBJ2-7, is DSGVTQTPKHLITATGQRVTLRCSPRSGDLSVYWYQQSLDQGLQFLIQYYNGEERAKGNILERFSAQQFPDLHSELNLSSLELGDSALYFCASSVEGRGHYEQYFGPGTRLTVT.

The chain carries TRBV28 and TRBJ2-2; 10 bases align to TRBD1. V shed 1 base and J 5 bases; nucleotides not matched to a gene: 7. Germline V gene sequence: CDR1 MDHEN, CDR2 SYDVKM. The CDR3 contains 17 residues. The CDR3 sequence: CASSLSGTGDRTGELFF. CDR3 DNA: TGTGCCAGCAGTTTATCTGGGACAGGGGATAGAACCGGGGAGCTGTTTTTT.

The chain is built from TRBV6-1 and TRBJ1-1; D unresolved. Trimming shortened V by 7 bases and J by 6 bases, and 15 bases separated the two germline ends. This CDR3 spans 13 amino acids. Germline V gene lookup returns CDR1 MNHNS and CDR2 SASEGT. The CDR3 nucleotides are TGTGCCAGCACCCTGAAGGGTGTAGCTGAAGCTTTCTTT. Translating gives CASTLKGVAEAFF.

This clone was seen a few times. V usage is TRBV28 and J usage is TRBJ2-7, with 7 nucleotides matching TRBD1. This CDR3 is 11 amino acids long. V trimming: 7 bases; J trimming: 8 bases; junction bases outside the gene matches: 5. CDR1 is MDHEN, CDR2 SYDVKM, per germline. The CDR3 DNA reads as TGTGCCAGCAATGACAGGGACCAGCAGTACTTC. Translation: CASNDRDQQYF.

The CDR3 sequence is CASSLGFEQFF. DNA for the CDR3: TGCGCCAGCAGCTTGGGGTTTGAGCAGTTCTTC. The V and J genes are TRBV5-1 and TRBJ2-1, with D unclear. Deletions cut 0 bases from V and 9 bases from J, with 4 bases between. CDR1 and CDR2 from the germline V gene are SGHRS and YFSETQ. CDR3 size: 11 residues.

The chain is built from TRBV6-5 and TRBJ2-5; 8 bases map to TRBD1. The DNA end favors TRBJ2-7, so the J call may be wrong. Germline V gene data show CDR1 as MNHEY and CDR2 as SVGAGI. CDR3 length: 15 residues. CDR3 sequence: CASSRQGKTSYEQYF. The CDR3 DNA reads TGTGCCAGCAGCAGACAGGGGAAAACCTCCTACGAGCAGTACTTC.

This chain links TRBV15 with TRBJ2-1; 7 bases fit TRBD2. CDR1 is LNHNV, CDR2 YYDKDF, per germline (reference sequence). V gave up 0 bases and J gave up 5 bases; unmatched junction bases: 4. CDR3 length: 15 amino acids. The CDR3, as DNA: TGTGCCACCAGCAGAGAAGCCGGGACTAACAATGAGCAGTTCTTC. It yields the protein CATSREAGTNNEQFF. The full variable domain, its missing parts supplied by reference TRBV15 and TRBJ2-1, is DAMVIQNPRYQVTQFGKPVTLSCSQTLNHNVMYWYQQKSSQAPKLLFHYYDKDFNNEADTPDNFQSRRPNTSFCFLDIRSPGLGDTAMYLCATSREAGTNNEQFFGPGTRLTVL.

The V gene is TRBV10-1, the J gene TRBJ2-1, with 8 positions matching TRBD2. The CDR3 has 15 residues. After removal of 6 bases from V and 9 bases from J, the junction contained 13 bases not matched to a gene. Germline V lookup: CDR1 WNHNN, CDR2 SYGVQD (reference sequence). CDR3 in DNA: TGCGCCAGCAGCCCCAGGGAGCGGGAGAACGGTGAGCAGTTCTTC. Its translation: CASSPRERENGEQFF.

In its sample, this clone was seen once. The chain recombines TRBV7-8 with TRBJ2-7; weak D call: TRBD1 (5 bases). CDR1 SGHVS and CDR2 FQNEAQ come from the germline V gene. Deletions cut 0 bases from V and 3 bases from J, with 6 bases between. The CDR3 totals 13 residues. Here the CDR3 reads CASSLAQGYEQYF. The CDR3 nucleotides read TGTGCCAGCAGCTTAGCGCAGGGCTACGAGCAGTACTTC.

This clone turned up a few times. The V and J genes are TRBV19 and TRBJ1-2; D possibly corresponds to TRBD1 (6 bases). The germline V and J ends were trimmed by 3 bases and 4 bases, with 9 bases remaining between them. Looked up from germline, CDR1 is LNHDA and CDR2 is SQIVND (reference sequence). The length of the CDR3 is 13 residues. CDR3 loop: CASSIQGPYGYTF. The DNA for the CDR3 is TGTGCCAGTAGTATCCAGGGGCCCTATGGCTACACCTTC. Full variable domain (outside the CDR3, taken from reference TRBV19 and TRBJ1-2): DGGITQSPKYLFRKEGQNVTLSCEQNLNHDAMYWYRQDPGQGLRLIYYSQIVNDFQKGDIAEGYSVSREKKESFPLTVTSAQKNPTAFYLCASSIQGPYGYTFGSGTRLTVV.

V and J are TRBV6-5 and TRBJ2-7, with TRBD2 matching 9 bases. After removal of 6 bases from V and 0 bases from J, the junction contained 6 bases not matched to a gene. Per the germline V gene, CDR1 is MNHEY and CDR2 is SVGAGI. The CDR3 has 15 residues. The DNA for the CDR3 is TGTGCCAGCAGCCAGGGACTAGCCACCTCCTACGAGCAGTACTTC. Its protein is CASSQGLATSYEQYF.

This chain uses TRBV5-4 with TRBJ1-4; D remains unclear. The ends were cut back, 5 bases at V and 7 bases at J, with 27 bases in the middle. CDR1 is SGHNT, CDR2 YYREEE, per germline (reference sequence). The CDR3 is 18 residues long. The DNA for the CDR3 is TGTGCCAGCAGTTCGCCCACCATCAAGGTTCCCCCACCTGAAAAACTGTTTTTT. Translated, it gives CASSSPTIKVPPPEKLFF. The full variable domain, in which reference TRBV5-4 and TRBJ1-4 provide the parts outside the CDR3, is ETGVTQSPTHLIKTRGQQVTLRCSSQSGHNTVSWYQQALGQGPQFIFQYYREEENGRGNFPPRFSGLQFPNYSSELNVNALELDDSALYLCASSSPTIKVPPPEKLFFGSGTQLSVL.

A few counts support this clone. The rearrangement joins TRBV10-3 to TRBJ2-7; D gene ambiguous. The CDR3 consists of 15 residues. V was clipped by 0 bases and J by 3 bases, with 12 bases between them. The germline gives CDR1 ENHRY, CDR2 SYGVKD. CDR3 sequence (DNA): TGTGCCATCAGTGAGTCCCCTTTCAGCGTCTACGAGCAGTACTTC. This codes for CAISESPFSVYEQYF.

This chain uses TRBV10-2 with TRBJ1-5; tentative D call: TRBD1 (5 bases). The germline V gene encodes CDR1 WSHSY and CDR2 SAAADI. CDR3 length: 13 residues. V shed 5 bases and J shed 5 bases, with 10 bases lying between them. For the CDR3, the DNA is TGCGCCAGCAGTTTAATGGGGGATCAGCCCCAGCATTTT. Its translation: CASSLMGDQPQHF.